The 8 T cell receptor beta chains below were found in one sample sequenced in a study of beta chain features in type 1 diabetes. Since all of the isolated RNA was reverse transcribed, expressed TCRB transcripts were what got sequenced. This table comes from immunoSEQ multiplex PCR, and its TCRdb copy is limited to in-frame clones, with some not included. The sample holds approximately 400,000 clones, about 14% seen once. Specimen: naive CD4+ T cells from blood. Every receptor here comes from a young woman in good health.

This clone turned up a few times. The rearrangement joins TRBV7-9 to TRBJ2-5; TRBD2 matches at 11 bases. V trimming: 4 bases; J trimming: 5 bases; junction bases outside the gene matches: 3. The CDR3 sequence is 14 residues long. Germline assignment: CDR1 SEHNR and CDR2 FQNEAQ (reference sequence). The CDR3 sequence is CASSSSGRLETQYF. The CDR3 DNA sequence: TGTGCCAGCAGCTCTAGCGGGAGGTTGGAGACCCAGTACTTC.

The table lists this clone with a few counts. The rearrangement uses TRBV29-1 and TRBJ2-7, with D perhaps matching TRBD2 (6 bases). Germline V gives CDR1 SQVTM, CDR2 ANQGSEA. Trimming pared 4 bases from V and 2 bases from J, leaving 12 bases between. The CDR3 spans 13 residues. The CDR3: CSVGRTGAYEQYF. The CDR3 DNA reads TGCAGCGTTGGTAGAACGGGGGCCTACGAGCAGTACTTC.

J is TRBJ1-5 and V is TRBV7-9, with 7 bases lining up with TRBD1. CDR1 and CDR2 (germline): SEHNR, FQNEAQ (reference sequence). This CDR3 is built from 15 residues. The V gene end was trimmed by 5 bases and the J gene end by 2 bases; junction bases not matched to a gene: 6. In nucleotides, the CDR3 is TGTGCCAGCAGCACGCAGGGGGAAGGCAATCAGCCCCAGCATTTT. Amino acid sequence: CASSTQGEGNQPQHF. Full variable domain (missing parts from reference TRBV7-9 and TRBJ1-5): DTGVSQNPRHKITKRGQNVTFRCDPISEHNRLYWYRQTLGQGPEFLTYFQNEAQLEKSRLLSDRFSAERPKGSFSTLEIQRTEQGDSAMYLCASSTQGEGNQPQHFGDGTRLSIL.

The chain recombines TRBV5-1 with TRBJ2-1, with D perhaps matching TRBD2 (6 bases). The CDR3 consists of 15 residues. Germline CDR1 and CDR2: SGHRS and YFSETQ. The ends were cut back, 5 bases at V and 1 base at J, with 13 bases in the middle. CDR3 nucleotides: TGCGCCAGCAGTCCTGGGGGGACGTCCTACAATGAGCAGTTCTTC. This codes for CASSPGGTSYNEQFF.

This clone was counted only a few times. Here the CDR3 DNA reads TGTGCCAGCAGCCAAGAGGAGCGGGAAGAGACCCAGTACTTC. Its protein is CASSQEEREETQYF. J is TRBJ2-5 and V is TRBV4-2; tentative D call: TRBD2 (6 bases). Germline V CDR1 and CDR2: LGHNA, YNFKEQ. The CDR3 is 14 amino acids. V lost 0 bases, J lost 3 bases, and 8 bases lay in between.

This clone was observed a handful of times. The chain recombines TRBV5-1 with TRBJ1-4; D not certain. The germline gives CDR1 SGHRS, CDR2 YFSETQ. Trimming removed 5 bases at V and 4 bases at J, with 6 bases between. This CDR3 has 12 amino acids. The CDR3 here is CASRLVNEKLFF. The CDR3 nucleotides are TGCGCCAGCAGGCTAGTTAATGAAAAACTGTTTTTT.

V and J are TRBV25-1 and TRBJ2-1; TRBD2 agrees at 10 bases. This CDR3 region has 15 residues. V lost 5 bases and J lost 2; bases outside the gene matches: 3. The germline gives CDR1 MGHDK, CDR2 SYGVNS. The CDR3 bases are TGTGCCAGCAGTAAGACTAGCGGGCCCTACAATGAGCAGTTCTTC. It is translated as CASSKTSGPYNEQFF.

This rearrangement joins TRBV19 to TRBJ2-1; 14 positions agree with TRBD2. The CDR3 extends over 16 amino acids. With V trimmed by 7 bases and J by 7 bases, 9 bases remained unmatched. The germline gives CDR1 LNHDA, CDR2 SQIVND (reference sequence). As DNA, the CDR3 is TGTGCCAGTACGATTAGGGGACTAGCGGGAGCGAATGAGCAGTTCTTC. The encoded protein is CASTIRGLAGANEQFF.